What follows are 8 T cell receptor beta chains derived from one specimen sequenced in a study of cytomegalovirus exposure and HLA in healthy donors. Sequencing used immunoSEQ multiplex PCR; TCRdb keeps in-frame clones, though not all of them. The sample records about 360,000 clones, approximately 90% being singletons. Sequencing was done on a sample of PBMCs. The source of these receptors is a woman aged 18-29 years in good health and CMV-seronegative.

This chain joins TRBV30 and TRBJ2-1, with TRBD2 as a possible D gene (5 bases). Trimming stripped 3 bases from V and 4 bases from J, with 7 bases between. The CDR3 loop spans 12 amino acids. Germline values: CDR1 GTSNPN, CDR2 SVGIG (reference sequence). The DNA for the CDR3 is TGTGCCTGGAGGGACTTGTACAATGAGCAGTTCTTC. This sequence encodes CAWRDLYNEQFF.

This clone was seen just once. This chain links TRBV6-6 with TRBJ1-4; no clear D. CDR3 length equals 13 residues. V was clipped by 5 bases and J by 8 bases, with 12 bases between them. The germline gives CDR1 MNHNY, CDR2 SVGAGI (reference sequence). The CDR3 bases are TGTGCCAGCAGTAGGCAGGTTGGGGAAAAACTGTTTTTT. Amino acids: CASSRQVGEKLFF.

The gene calls are TRBV5-1 and TRBJ2-7; 7 positions agree with TRBD2. In germline, CDR1 is SGHRS, CDR2 YFSETQ. Trimming took 4 bases from V and 4 from J; bases not matched to a gene: 11. This CDR3 has 15 amino acids. The CDR3 is CASSPEGGIGYEQYF. In DNA form, the CDR3 reads TGCGCCAGCAGCCCGGAGGGAGGGATAGGATACGAGCAGTACTTC.

In its sample, this clone was seen once. The rearrangement uses TRBV28 and TRBJ1-2; 8 bases match TRBD1. V shed 8 bases and J 3 bases; nucleotides not matched to a gene: 20. The CDR3 is 18 residues long. Germline CDR1 and CDR2: MDHEN and SYDVKM. The CDR3 loop is CASRFSTGAPPEDYGYTF. As DNA, the CDR3 is TGTGCCAGCCGGTTTTCGACAGGGGCCCCCCCAGAGGACTATGGCTACACCTTC.

The chain uses TRBV9 and TRBJ1-5; 7 positions match TRBD1. V dropped 4 bases and J dropped 1; count of bases not matched to a gene: 8. The CDR3 extends over 16 amino acids. The germline V gene encodes CDR1 SGDLS and CDR2 YYNGEE. Here the CDR3 DNA reads TGTGCCAGCAGCACCCAGGCAGGGGGAAGCAATCAGCCCCAGCATTTT. As protein: CASSTQAGGSNQPQHF.

This rearrangement joins TRBV2 to TRBJ2-3; 7 bases agree with TRBD2. The CDR3 consists of 18 residues. CDR1 SNHLY and CDR2 FYNNEI come from the germline V gene. V shed 0 bases and J 0 bases; nucleotides not matched to a gene: 9. CDR3 in DNA: TGTGCCAGCAGTGAAGCGCTTTACCTAGCGGCTAGCACAGATACGCAGTATTTT. The encoded protein is CASSEALYLAASTDTQYF.

This clone was found a few times. This chain links TRBV6-1 with TRBJ2-7; D is unresolved. This CDR3 is 12 amino acids long. Per germline, CDR1 MNHNS and CDR2 SASEGT. The V end was cut by 8 bases, the J end by 1 base, with 9 bases between. The CDR3 bases are TGTGCCAGCCGTCTTATTTCCTACGAGCAGTACTTC. It codes for CASRLISYEQYF.

CDR3 bases: TGTGCCAGCAGTCGCAGGGCAACTAATGAAAAACTGTTTTTT. This translates into CASSRRATNEKLFF. The chain recombines TRBV28 with TRBJ1-4; perhaps TRBD1 as D (5 bases). The germline V gene encodes CDR1 MDHEN and CDR2 SYDVKM. CDR3 length: 14 amino acids. V gave up 5 bases and J gave up 0 bases, with 7 bases separating them.